This entry features one TCR beta chain sequence. The antigen this receptor binds is unknown. Base qualities are missing; no much larger clone stands one base away. This specimen belongs to a study of T cell changes during pregnancy in multiple sclerosis (dated by TCRdb to between 2018 and 2021). Some background on the complete study: Changes in the T cell repertoire over the course of pregnancy were examined in this study in women with multiple sclerosis.

CDR1 LNHDA and CDR2 SQIVND are derived from the germline V gene (reference sequence). The cysteine opens and the phenylalanine closes a CDR3 of 14 amino acids. Only the CDR3 portion is preserved as DNA: 42 bases, with reading frame beginning at the first base. V and J lose 5 bases and 1 base, and a span of 11 bases separates them. The method was the immunoSEQ multiplex PCR assay. Sourced from immuneACCESS, this table was stored by TCRdb with only in-frame sequences that have V and J called. A share of the clones is absent; for the studies checked, an unresolved V gene accounts for under half, and the remainder has no known explanation. For this sample the table gives about 20,000 clones, of which under 95% were detected only once. Clones ranked in the top ten supply approximately 0.72% of the sample.

Sequenced material: CD4+ T cells from peripheral blood mononuclear cells, taken in the third trimester of pregnancy. This receptor chain uses TRBV19 and TRBJ2-5, and perhaps TRBD1 as D gene, on 5 matching bases. This TCR came from a female donor in good health, enrolled as a control in a pregnancy study. This receptor carries the CDR3 CASSVGHGQETQYF. The nucleotide sequence reads TGTGCCAGTAGTGTAGGACACGGCCAAGAGACCCAGTACTTC.